The 21 T cell receptor beta chains presented below share a single source sample, sequenced in a study of human T cells and chemical hapten exposure. From the RACE reads, TCRdb called clonotypes with MiXCR, one entry per CDR3 protein. The table lists 90,000 to 120,000 distinct CDR3 sequences, approximately 11% of them singletons. As for time point: patch test 1, 2 weeks after DPC sensitization. Treatment reported: therapeutic diphenylcyclopropenone sensitization with weekly scalp DPC. The starting material was whole blood, obtained in connection with sensitization to the hapten diphenylcyclopropenone (DPC). Source of these receptors: a woman aged 40 to 49 with alopecia areata. Some clones in this sample may be carry-over from other donors' samples.

This clonotype was recorded at least ten times. This rearrangement joins TRBV29-1 to TRBJ2-1; 10 bases fit TRBD2. Germline V gene lookup returns CDR1 SQVTM and CDR2 ANQGSEA. The CDR3 is made up of 14 amino acids. J gave up 7 bases and V 4 bases, and 7 bases lay outside the gene matches. In DNA form, the CDR3 reads TGCAGCGTTGTAAATCAGCGGGGGGGAAATGAGCAGTTCTTC. It specifies CSVVNQRGGNEQFF.

This clonotype has at least ten counts. The rearrangement uses TRBV29-1 and TRBJ2-3; D perhaps matches TRBD2 (5 bases). V was shortened by 7 bases and J by 3 bases, with 23 bases between the two germline ends. The CDR3 extends over 16 amino acids. Germline CDR1 and CDR2: SQVTM and ANQGSEA. Here the CDR3 DNA reads TGCAGCGCCCTTATCCGGGCGAAGAGGGTGACAGATACGCAGTATTTT. Protein sequence: CSALIRAKRVTDTQYF.

This clonotype has a handful of counts. The chain couples TRBV7-9 to TRBJ1-6, with D unresolved. Germline V CDR1 and CDR2: SEHNR, FQNEAQ (reference sequence). The CDR3 totals 15 residues. Between the trimmed V and J ends, which lost 0 bases and 5 bases, there was a span of 8 bases. CDR3 amino acids: CASSLAVGNNSPLHF. The CDR3 DNA is TGTGCCAGCAGCTTAGCGGTAGGAAATAATTCACCCCTCCACTTT.

The J gene is TRBJ2-3, the V gene TRBV9; 8 bases agree with TRBD1. CDR1 and CDR2 (germline): SGDLS, YYNGEE. V lost 4 bases, J lost 4 bases, and 14 bases stayed unmatched. This CDR3 spans 17 amino acids. Here the CDR3 DNA reads TGTGCCAGCAGCCCCCATGGCAGGACAGGGTTTCCAGATACGCAGTATTTT. Its protein product is CASSPHGRTGFPDTQYF.

The chain combines TRBV28 with TRBJ2-5; D is possibly TRBD2 (5 bases). The germline CDR1 and CDR2 sequences are MDHEN and SYDVKM. This CDR3 is 12 amino acids long. Trimming left V 6 bases short and J 5 bases short, with 10 bases between. CDR3 sequence: CASSRPGETQYF. CDR3 bases: TGTGCCAGCAGCCGCCCGGGGGAGACCCAGTACTTC.

This clonotype was observed a handful of times. The rearrangement joins TRBV15 to TRBJ1-2; D call uncertain. Germline values: CDR1 LNHNV, CDR2 YYDKDF (reference sequence). The length of the CDR3 is 13 residues. Trimming pared 0 bases from V and 8 bases from J, leaving 10 bases between. The CDR3 is CATSRDIYGGYTF. The CDR3 nucleotides read TGTGCCACCAGCAGAGATATATATGGCGGCTACACCTTC.

This CDR3 reads CASGPLAGGLSSYEQYF. CDR3 coding DNA: TGTGCCAGCGGACCACTAGCGGGAGGGCTGAGCTCCTACGAGCAGTACTTC. The genes are TRBV7-9 and TRBJ2-7; TRBD2 matches 13 bases. The CDR3 is made up of 17 amino acids. V gave up 8 bases and J gave up 0 bases; unmatched junction bases: 10. Germline assignment: CDR1 SEHNR and CDR2 FQNEAQ (reference sequence).

This clonotype was seen at least ten times. The chain has TRBV2 and TRBJ2-2; D not resolved. The germline gives CDR1 SNHLY, CDR2 FYNNEI. The CDR3 extends over 13 amino acids. V was cut by 2 bases and J by 6 bases, with 7 bases left in between. CDR3 DNA: TGTGCCAGCAGTGAAACCCGGGCCGGGGAGCTGTTTTTT. Protein: CASSETRAGELFF.

This clonotype was observed at least ten times. The chain recombines TRBV7-9 with TRBJ2-6; D is unresolved. Trimming took off 1 base at V and 0 bases at J, with 7 bases between the two ends. Germline V gene lookup returns CDR1 SEHNR and CDR2 FQNEAQ (reference sequence). The CDR3 spans 16 residues. CDR3 in DNA: TGTGCCAGCAGCTTAGGGGCAGTCTCTGGGGCCAACGTCCTGACTTTC. This gives the protein CASSLGAVSGANVLTF.

The chain combines TRBV6-5 with TRBJ1-3, with no clear D. CDR1 and CDR2 (germline): MNHEY, SVGAGI. V was trimmed by 7 bases and J by 0 bases, leaving 10 bases between them. The CDR3 is 14 amino acids. This chain's CDR3 is CASTGPPSGNTIYF. DNA for the CDR3: TGTGCCAGCACCGGACCGCCCTCTGGAAACACCATATATTTT.

This clonotype has a handful of counts. The rearrangement uses TRBV7-9 and TRBJ1-2; possibly TRBD1 for D (5 bases). This CDR3 is built from 15 residues. V dropped 1 base and J dropped 3 bases, with 12 bases sitting between them. Per germline, CDR1 SEHNR and CDR2 FQNEAQ (reference sequence). The CDR3 protein is CASSLGRGADYGYTF. DNA for the CDR3: TGTGCCAGCAGCTTAGGCAGAGGGGCTGACTATGGCTACACCTTC.

There are a few counts of this clonotype. This chain links TRBV4-2 with TRBJ2-7; 8 bases map to TRBD1. Germline CDR1 LGHNA, CDR2 YNFKEQ. After removal of 3 bases from V and 4 bases from J, the junction contained 5 bases not matched to a gene. This CDR3 is 14 amino acids long. Written as DNA, the CDR3 is TGTGCCAGCAGCCACCCGGGACAGGCATACGAGCAGTACTTC. Amino acid sequence: CASSHPGQAYEQYF.

The rearrangement joins TRBV27 to TRBJ2-3; 9 nucleotides match TRBD1. The CDR3 consists of 15 residues. Unmatched junction bases numbered 11, after V lost 2 bases and J lost 11 bases. Germline CDR1 MNHEY, CDR2 SMNVEV (reference sequence). DNA of the CDR3: TGTGCCAGCAGTTTAACCCCCGGACAGGGGTTTAGGCAGTATTTT. Amino acid sequence: CASSLTPGQGFRQYF.

This clonotype appeared many times. V and J are TRBV12-3 or TRBV12-4 and TRBJ1-2, with TRBD1 identical over 7 bases. V lost 3 bases, J lost 4 bases, and 5 bases stayed unmatched. This CDR3 has 14 amino acids. CDR3 loop: CASSFNRGGYGYTF. CDR3 DNA sequence: TGTGCCAGCAGTTTCAACAGGGGAGGCTATGGCTACACCTTC.

This clonotype was counted between two and nine times. The rearrangement uses TRBV7-2 and TRBJ2-1; 9 positions match TRBD2. The trim removed 1 base at V and 4 bases at J, leaving 5 bases unmatched. Germline V gives CDR1 SGHTA, CDR2 FQGNSA. The CDR3 is 16 residues long. The CDR3: CASSLGRGGPYNEQFF. Written as DNA, the CDR3 is TGTGCCAGCAGCTTAGGGCGGGGGGGCCCTTACAATGAGCAGTTCTTC.

This clonotype was counted many times. The rearrangement links TRBV5-4 to TRBJ1-1; D not certain. V lost 2 bases, J lost 3 bases, and 8 bases lay in between. Per germline, CDR1 SGHNT and CDR2 YYREEE (reference sequence). CDR3 length: 13 amino acids. CDR3 nucleotide sequence: TGTGCCAGCAGCTTTGGTATGGACACTGAAGCTTTCTTT. Translating it yields CASSFGMDTEAFF.

The sample holds many counts of this clonotype. The chain uses TRBV6-2 or TRBV6-3 and TRBJ1-1; the D is unclear. Between the trimmed V and J ends, which lost 5 bases and 1 base, there was a span of 14 bases. From germline, CDR1 is MNHEY and CDR2 SVGEGT. There are 15 residues in the CDR3. DNA for the CDR3: TGTGCCAGCAGTGACCCCCCACACGCGAACACTGAAGCTTTCTTT. This translates into CASSDPPHANTEAFF.

This clonotype was counted between two and nine times. The CDR3 bases are TGTGCCAGCAGCCAGGGGGACACCCATGAAAAACTGTTTTTT. Translated: CASSQGDTHEKLFF. The V and J genes are TRBV7-8 and TRBJ1-4; 7 positions match TRBD1. J gave up 6 bases and V 5 bases, and 6 bases lay outside the gene matches. This CDR3 comprises 14 residues. Germline loops: CDR1 SGHVS, CDR2 FQNEAQ.

V usage is TRBV6-1 and J usage is TRBJ1-2; TRBD1 is a possible D gene (6 bases). This CDR3 is built from 14 residues. V gave up 6 bases and J gave up 4 bases, with 15 bases separating them. The V gene's germline CDR1 is MNHNS and CDR2 SASEGT. CDR3 sequence reads: CASSGQGRVYGYTF. CDR3 DNA: TGTGCCAGCAGCGGGCAGGGGCGCGTCTATGGCTACACCTTC.

V usage is TRBV11-2 and J usage is TRBJ2-1; 12 nucleotides line up with TRBD2. Trimming took 1 base from V and 7 from J; bases not matched to a gene: 5. In germline, CDR1 is SGHAT, CDR2 FQNNGV. CDR3 length: 16 amino acids. CDR3 loop: CASSLALAGGPNEQFF. CDR3 nucleotide sequence: TGTGCCAGCAGCTTAGCTCTAGCGGGAGGGCCAAATGAGCAGTTCTTC.

The chain joins TRBV5-1 to TRBJ2-7; 10 bases are a match to TRBD2. CDR3 size: 14 residues. V was clipped by 2 bases and J by 6 bases; unmatched bases: 5. Germline CDR1 SGHRS, CDR2 YFSETQ. CDR3 region: CASSFSGRAREQYF. The CDR3 region has the DNA TGCGCCAGCAGCTTCAGCGGGAGGGCCCGCGAGCAGTACTTC.